The entry below describes one T cell receptor beta chain. Its antigen is as yet unknown. These data are taken from a study of blood T cells in healthy people across ages. Each donor gave around 9.3 milliliters of peripheral blood. Study-wide results and caveats: It was held that the diversity estimates obtained from one million T cells were underestimates.

The CDR3 totals 15 residues. V was trimmed by 2 bases and J by 5 bases, leaving 16 bases between them. The germline V gene has CDR1 MDHEN and CDR2 SYDVKM. A J-beta primer mix and a sample-barcoded 5' primer were used in a second PCR of about 6 to 12 cycles. One entry per CDR3 protein, called by TCRdb with MiXCR from the 5' RACE reads. The table records about 760,000 distinct CDR3 sequences, about 25% of them present only once. The data also belong to a second study, concerning T cells of mothers and their children. Per that paper: There were over 8 million TCR beta CDR3 reads from each mother and a few million from each child.

The clonotype originates from a boy younger than 18 in good health. The chain uses TRBV28 and TRBJ2-7; tentative D call: TRBD1 (7 bases). The source material was blood. CDR3 residues: CASSLPAGGSDEQYF. In DNA, the CDR3 is TGTGCCAGCAGTTTACCCGCAGGGGGGAGCGACGAGCAGTACTTC.